This T cell receptor beta chain was recorded in a study of memory CD4+ T cells and cytomegalovirus serostatus. On the study more broadly: Healthy Belgian adult donors included roughly ten CMV-positive and 24 CMV-negative people. Overall study results and limits: Of 150 to 200 reported CMV TCRbeta sequences, 60 to 85 were found in memory CD4+ repertoires.

Single viable CD3+CD4+CD8-CD45RO+ cells were sorted as the memory CD4+ T cells. Total CD4+ T cells were enriched by CD4 positive selection. Using immunoSEQ multiplex PCR, the repertoire was profiled, and TCRdb retains in-frame clones only, with some absent. The sample carries 50,000 to 65,000 clones, around 80% recorded once. In its sample, this clone was seen once. Its antigen remains unknown. The sequenced material came from memory CD4+ T cells from blood. The source is an adult in good health and CMV-seropositive.

Here the CDR3 reads CASQLLGETQYF. In DNA form, the CDR3 reads TGTGCCAGCCAACTACTTGGGGAGACCCAGTACTTC. The chain links TRBV6-1 to TRBJ2-5; D gene unclear. Germline CDR1 MNHNS, CDR2 SASEGT. V lost 8 bases to trimming and J lost 5 bases, with 12 bases between them. The CDR3 has 12 residues.